Listed here are 24 T cell receptor beta chains from one sample, sequenced in a study of cytomegalovirus exposure and HLA in healthy donors. The study ran its PCR with 60 Vbeta and 13 Jbeta primers. Generated by immunoSEQ multiplex PCR, the TCRdb table keeps only in-frame clones and is missing some. Of 120,000 or so clones listed, approximately 79% are singletons. The material sequenced was PBMCs. Receptor source: a man in his fifties or sixties in good health and CMV-seropositive.

The chain links TRBV7-2 to TRBJ2-1; TRBD2 aligns across 7 bases. Germline V gene sequence: CDR1 SGHTA, CDR2 FQGNSA. The V segment lost 1 base and the J segment 3 bases; nucleotides outside the gene matches: 6. CDR3 length equals 16 residues. For the CDR3, the DNA is TGTGCCAGCAGCTTAGAGGGAGCGGGGTACTACAATGAGCAGTTCTTC. It translates to CASSLEGAGYYNEQFF.

The sample holds a few counts of this clone. The J gene is TRBJ1-4, the V gene TRBV4-3; TRBD1 is a possible D gene (6 bases). Trimming shortened V by 8 bases and J by 8 bases, and 15 bases separated the two germline ends. The CDR3 is 13 residues long. The germline V gene encodes CDR1 LGHNA and CDR2 YSLEER. CDR3 region: CASRGQVDEKLFF. The CDR3 nucleotides are TGCGCCAGCCGGGGACAAGTCGACGAAAAACTGTTTTTT.

The CDR3 DNA reads TGTGCCGTTGCGGGGGGTCGCGAGCAGTACTTC. Encoded protein: CAVAGGREQYF. This chain connects TRBV6-1 to TRBJ2-7, with 8 bases aligning to TRBD2. The junction had 6 bases not matched to a gene; V was cut back by 11 bases and J by 6 bases. CDR1 MNHNS and CDR2 SASEGT come from the germline V gene. There are 11 residues in the CDR3.

The genes are TRBV5-1 and TRBJ1-4; the match to TRBD1 covers 8 bases. Germline loops: CDR1 SGHRS, CDR2 YFSETQ. CDR3 length equals 16 residues. The V gene end was trimmed by 4 bases and the J gene end by 4 bases; junction bases not matched to a gene: 9. The CDR3 here is CASSLRPGQDNEKLFF. CDR3 nucleotides: TGCGCCAGCAGCCTGCGTCCGGGACAGGATAATGAAAAACTGTTTTTT.

The V and J genes are TRBV19 and TRBJ1-1; tentatively, D is TRBD1 (5 bases). Looked up from germline, CDR1 is LNHDA and CDR2 is SQIVND (reference sequence). CDR3 length: 13 residues. CDR3 in amino acids: CDYHYPGGTEAFF. The CDR3 DNA follows: TGTGACTACCATTACCCGGGGGGGACTGAAGCTTTCTTT.

In its sample, this clone was seen a few times. The chain has TRBV5-1 and TRBJ1-1; 7 nucleotides match TRBD1. The J segment lost 1 base and the V segment lost 0 bases, leaving 0 bases of the junction unmatched. Looked up from germline, CDR1 is SGHRS and CDR2 is YFSETQ. This CDR3 is built from 14 residues. CDR3 sequence reads: CASSLEGANTEAFF. The CDR3 DNA follows: TGCGCCAGCAGCTTGGAGGGGGCGAACACTGAAGCTTTCTTT.

This clone showed up just a few times. The chain joins TRBV18 to TRBJ2-7, with 8 nucleotides matching TRBD1. Per the germline V gene, CDR1 is KGHSH and CDR2 is LQKENI. The junction had 9 bases not matched to a gene; V was cut back by 2 bases and J by 0 bases. This CDR3 spans 17 amino acids. CDR3 nucleotides: TGTGCCAGCTCACCAAGACAGGACAGGGTAATCTCCTACGAGCAGTACTTC. This encodes CASSPRQDRVISYEQYF.

This clone has just one count. This chain connects TRBV6-5 to TRBJ1-5; weak D call: TRBD1 (6 bases). The CDR3 sequence is 15 residues long. From germline, CDR1 is MNHEY and CDR2 SVGAGI. V gave up 6 bases and J gave up 3 bases, with 15 bases separating them. DNA for the CDR3: TGTGCCAGCAGCCTCCAGGGGACCCCCAATCAGCCCCAGCATTTT. Protein: CASSLQGTPNQPQHF.

The CDR3 reads CASSPPNGGNQPQHF. CDR3 bases: TGTGCCAGCTCACCCCCCAACGGGGGCAATCAGCCCCAGCATTTT. The V and J genes are TRBV18 and TRBJ1-5; D call uncertain. CDR3 length equals 15 residues. Germline loops: CDR1 KGHSH, CDR2 LQKENI. The germline V and J ends were trimmed by 3 bases and 2 bases, with 11 bases remaining between them. Combining the CDR3 with reference TRBV18 and TRBJ1-5 gives the whole variable domain NAGVMQNPRHLVRRRGQEARLRCSPMKGHSHVYWYRQLPEEGLKFMVYLQKENIIDESGMPKERFSAEFPKEGPSILRIQQVVRGDSAAYFCASSPPNGGNQPQHFGDGTRLSIL.

This chain uses TRBV9 with TRBJ2-7, with 7 bases identical to TRBD1. Germline V gene sequence: CDR1 SGDLS, CDR2 YYNGEE. V trimming: 4 bases; J trimming: 3 bases; junction bases outside the gene matches: 13. The CDR3 runs 16 residues. The CDR3 here is CASSSRPGTAIYEQYF. The DNA of the CDR3 is TGTGCCAGCAGCTCACGTCCCGGGACAGCTATCTACGAGCAGTACTTC.

The chain uses TRBV18 and TRBJ2-5; TRBD2 is a possible D gene (5 bases). Germline values: CDR1 KGHSH, CDR2 LQKENI. The CDR3 has 15 residues. Trimming cost V 1 base and J 3 bases, with 12 bases left between them. CDR3: CASSPRYRAEETQYF. CDR3 nucleotide sequence: TGTGCCAGCTCACCACGGTATAGAGCGGAAGAGACCCAGTACTTC.

The DNA of the CDR3 is TGTGCCAGCAGCTTAGCCAGGGATGATGGCTACACCTTC. Translation: CASSLARDDGYTF. J is TRBJ1-2 and V is TRBV11-3; the D gene is possibly TRBD1 (5 bases). V was shortened by 1 base and J by 6 bases, with 9 bases between the two germline ends. The CDR3 is 13 amino acids. The germline CDR1 and CDR2 sequences are SGHNT and YENEEA.

This clone was recorded only once. The chain is built from TRBV9 and TRBJ2-1; D remains unclear. Deletions cut 3 bases from V and 3 bases from J, with 4 bases between. This CDR3 contains 12 residues. Germline CDR1 and CDR2: SGDLS and YYNGEE. CDR3 DNA sequence: TGTGCCAGCAGCGCAGACTACAATGAGCAGTTCTTC. Its protein product is CASSADYNEQFF.

The rearrangement links TRBV28 to TRBJ2-1; 7 nucleotides align to TRBD2. CDR1 is MDHEN and CDR2 is SYDVKM in the germline V gene. Unmatched junction bases numbered 4, after V lost 3 bases and J lost 5 bases. The CDR3 extends over 14 amino acids. The CDR3 reads CASSFGGSDNEQFF. In nucleotides, the CDR3 is TGTGCCAGCAGTTTTGGCGGGAGTGACAATGAGCAGTTCTTC.

The chain recombines TRBV4-3 with TRBJ1-5, with D unresolved. The V end was cut by 0 bases, the J end by 2 bases, with 8 bases between. Germline V lookup: CDR1 LGHNA, CDR2 YSLEER. The CDR3 is 15 residues long. CDR3 protein: CASSQDGRGNQPQHF. CDR3 nucleotide sequence: TGCGCCAGCAGCCAAGATGGGAGGGGCAATCAGCCCCAGCATTTT.

This CDR3 is CSGRTELDPGGYTF. The CDR3 nucleotides read TGCAGCGGTAGGACAGAACTAGACCCCGGGGGCTACACCTTC. The chain is built from TRBV29-1 and TRBJ1-2, with D maybe TRBD1 (6 bases). The germline gives CDR1 SQVTM, CDR2 ANQGSEA. The CDR3 is 14 residues long. V gave up 7 bases and J gave up 8 bases, with 23 bases separating them.

This chain links TRBV7-2 with TRBJ2-7; D possibly corresponds to TRBD2 (5 bases). Trimming shortened V by 5 bases and J by 6 bases, and 20 bases separated the two germline ends. Per germline, CDR1 SGHTA and CDR2 FQGNSA. This CDR3 is 15 amino acids long. CDR3 loop: CASSRTGGRFSEQYF. The CDR3 DNA follows: TGTGCCAGCAGCCGTACTGGCGGGCGATTTTCCGAGCAGTACTTC.

The chain's CDR3 is CASSLALPLQGQGAYGYGYTF. The DNA for the CDR3 is TGCGCCAGCAGCTTGGCCTTACCCCTACAGGGACAGGGGGCGTATGGCTATGGCTACACCTTC. The V gene is TRBV5-1, the J gene TRBJ1-2, with 12 bases aligning to TRBD1. The CDR3 consists of 21 residues. Germline V gene sequence: CDR1 SGHRS, CDR2 YFSETQ. V trimming: 0 bases; J trimming: 4 bases; junction bases outside the gene matches: 19. Looking up the rest from reference TRBV5-1 and TRBJ1-2 gives the full variable domain: KAGVTQTPRYLIKTRGQQVTLSCSPISGHRSVSWYQQTPGQGLQFLFEYFSETQRNKGNFPGRFSGRQFSNSRSEMNVSTLELGDSALYLCASSLALPLQGQGAYGYGYTFGSGTRLTVV.

V gene TRBV27 combines with J gene TRBJ2-2; the D is unclear. The CDR3 totals 12 residues. The V gene's germline CDR1 is MNHEY and CDR2 SMNVEV (reference sequence). Trimming left V 6 bases short and J 8 bases short, with 10 bases between. CDR3 protein: CASSPSRGELFF. In nucleotides, the CDR3 is TGTGCCAGCAGCCCCTCCCGGGGGGAGCTGTTTTTT.

The chain uses TRBV5-6 and TRBJ2-7, with 9 bases aligning to TRBD1. CDR3 size: 15 residues. V shed 1 base, J shed 4 bases, and the junction held 6 bases outside the gene matches. Germline values: CDR1 SGHDT, CDR2 YYEEEE. CDR3 loop: CASSLLGTGPYEQYF. Here the CDR3 DNA reads TGTGCCAGCAGCTTGTTAGGGACAGGGCCTTACGAGCAGTACTTC. Filled out from reference TRBV5-6 and TRBJ2-7, the complete variable domain reads DAGVTQSPTHLIKTRGQQVTLRCSPKSGHDTVSWYQQALGQGPQFIFQYYEEEERQRGNFPDRFSGHQFPNYSSELNVNALLLGDSALYLCASSLLGTGPYEQYFGPGTRLTVT.

The genes are TRBV5-1 and TRBJ2-1; tentative D call: TRBD2 (5 bases). Between the trimmed V and J ends, which lost 0 bases and 6 bases, there was a span of 10 bases. The CDR3 covers 14 residues. CDR1 SGHRS and CDR2 YFSETQ come from the germline V gene. In DNA, the CDR3 is TGCGCCAGCAGCTTGGGACGAGGACTCAATGAGCAGTTCTTC. Amino acids: CASSLGRGLNEQFF.

The chain joins TRBV19 to TRBJ1-1, with unresolved D. There are 13 residues in the CDR3. The V end was cut by 1 base, the J end by 7 bases, with 10 bases between. Germline V gene data show CDR1 as LNHDA and CDR2 as SQIVND (reference sequence). CDR3 nucleotide sequence: TGTGCCAGTAGTATAGTTCGGGTTGGTGAAGCTTTCTTT. Translating gives CASSIVRVGEAFF.

V is TRBV15 and J is TRBJ2-1; tentative D call: TRBD1 (6 bases). Trimming pared 0 bases from V and 4 bases from J, leaving 10 bases between. In germline, CDR1 is LNHNV, CDR2 YYDKDF (reference sequence). The CDR3 runs to 15 residues. The CDR3 is CATSRDWDIYNEQFF. CDR3 sequence (DNA): TGTGCCACCAGCAGAGATTGGGACATATACAATGAGCAGTTCTTC.

The chain links TRBV10-3 to TRBJ2-1; 9 bases match TRBD1. V was clipped by 5 bases and J by 0 bases; unmatched bases: 8. There are 17 residues in the CDR3. CDR1 and CDR2 (germline): ENHRY, SYGVKD. The CDR3 DNA follows: TGTGCCATCAGTACCGGGACAGGGTCAAGCTCCTACAATGAGCAGTTCTTC. This gives the protein CAISTGTGSSSYNEQFF.